The 30 T cell receptor beta chains presented below share a single source sample, sequenced in a study of cytomegalovirus exposure and HLA in healthy donors. 60 Vbeta and 13 Jbeta primers were used in PCR. Profiled with immunoSEQ multiplex PCR; TCRdb holds only in-frame clones, not every one. The sample carries about 94,000 clones, about three fifths recorded once. Sequencing used PBMCs. These receptor sequences come from a man aged 30 to 39 in good health and CMV-seronegative.

V usage is TRBV18 and J usage is TRBJ2-6, with 12 bases that match TRBD1. The CDR3 has 19 amino acids. Germline V gives CDR1 KGHSH, CDR2 LQKENI. Trimming took 5 bases from V and 4 from J; bases not matched to a gene: 12. The CDR3 bases are TGTGCCAGCTCAGCCTTCCCGGGGACAGGGGGCAGAGGGGCCAACGTCCTGACTTTC. This codes for CASSAFPGTGGRGANVLTF.

The rearrangement uses TRBV15 and TRBJ2-1, with 8 bases lining up with TRBD2. Germline V CDR1 and CDR2: LNHNV, YYDKDF (reference sequence). V lost 5 bases to trimming and J lost 10 bases; unmatched junction nucleotides: 13. There are 15 residues in the CDR3. CDR3 coding DNA: TGTGCCACCAGCCCGGGGACTAGTCCCGGGAGGGAGCAGTTCTTC. The encoded protein is CATSPGTSPGREQFF.

This clone was seen more than once but under ten times. The chain is built from TRBV6-1 and TRBJ2-2; 7 nucleotides match TRBD1. The CDR3 is made up of 14 amino acids. The junction had 10 bases not matched to a gene; V was cut back by 8 bases and J by 7 bases. The V gene's germline CDR1 is MNHNS and CDR2 SASEGT. Here the CDR3 reads CASVRGQFIGELFF. The CDR3 DNA reads as TGTGCCAGCGTCCGGGGACAGTTTATCGGGGAGCTGTTTTTT.

CDR3 region: CASSLELPGGAEAFF. The CDR3 nucleotides read TGTGCCAGCAGCTTAGAGTTACCGGGGGGCGCGGAAGCTTTCTTT. This chain uses TRBV7-9 with TRBJ1-1; perhaps TRBD1 as D (6 bases). The CDR3 spans 15 residues. Trimming removed 1 base from V and 8 bases from J, with 17 bases in between. Germline loops: CDR1 SEHNR, CDR2 FQNEAQ (reference sequence).

This clone was observed a single time. The chain's CDR3 is CASNFGQGIYGYTF. Here the CDR3 DNA reads TGTGCCAGCAATTTTGGACAGGGGATCTATGGCTACACCTTC. The chain is built from TRBV2 and TRBJ1-2; TRBD1 matches 9 bases. The germline V gene has CDR1 SNHLY and CDR2 FYNNEI. Trimming cost V 7 bases and J 4 bases; bases outside gene matches: 7. There are 14 residues in the CDR3.

This chain connects TRBV5-4 to TRBJ2-1; possible D gene TRBD1, 5 bases. This CDR3 has 15 amino acids. With 1 base removed from V and 1 base from J, the gap between germline ends came to 9 bases. Looked up from germline, CDR1 is SGHNT and CDR2 is YYREEE (reference sequence). CDR3 nucleotides: TGTGCCAGCAGCTTGTCGGCAGGGTCCTACAATGAGCAGTTCTTC. It yields the protein CASSLSAGSYNEQFF.

The chain carries TRBV21-1 and TRBJ1-6; the listed D gene, TRBD1, was not tested against the DNA. TRBV21-1 is labeled a pseudogene. The CDR3 length is 13 residues. DNA of the CDR3: TGTGCCCGCCGGGACAGGGGAAGTTCACCCCTCCACTTT. Translation gives CARRDRGSSPLHF.

The gene calls are TRBV30 and TRBJ2-2; D is perhaps TRBD1 (5 bases). V lost 3 bases, J lost 4 bases, and 12 bases lay in between. CDR1 GTSNPN and CDR2 SVGIG come from the germline V gene (reference sequence). This CDR3 is 14 amino acids long. CDR3: CAWRQLGLTGELFF. Written as DNA, the CDR3 is TGTGCCTGGAGACAATTGGGGCTCACCGGGGAGCTGTTTTTT. Variable domain in full (rest from reference TRBV30 and TRBJ2-2): SQTIHQWPATLVQPVGSPLSLECTVEGTSNPNLYWYRQAAGRGLQLLFYSVGIGQISSEVPQNLSASRPQDRQFILSSKKLLLSDSGFYLCAWRQLGLTGELFFGEGSRLTVL.

The rearrangement links TRBV7-2 to TRBJ2-5; TRBD2 matches 8 bases. The CDR3 loop spans 17 amino acids. CDR1 SGHTA and CDR2 FQGNSA come from the germline V gene. Unmatched junction bases numbered 14, after V lost 1 base and J lost 7 bases. This CDR3 reads CASSLVSIAGGSGTQYF. Here the CDR3 DNA reads TGTGCCAGCAGCTTAGTTTCGATCGCGGGGGGATCGGGGACCCAGTACTTC. Combining the CDR3 with reference TRBV7-2 and TRBJ2-5 gives the whole variable domain GAGVSQSPSNKVTEKGKDVELRCDPISGHTALYWYRQSLGQGLEFLIYFQGNSAPDKSGLPSDRFSAERTGGSVSTLTIQRTQQEDSAVYLCASSLVSIAGGSGTQYFGPGTRLLVL.

The chain combines TRBV5-1 with TRBJ1-1; 10 nucleotides agree with TRBD1. Germline loops: CDR1 SGHRS, CDR2 YFSETQ. This CDR3 comprises 15 residues. Trimming at V came to 0 bases and at J to 5 bases, leaving 4 bases not matched to a gene. The CDR3 region is CASSLVGQGDTEAFF. The CDR3 DNA follows: TGCGCCAGCAGCTTGGTAGGACAGGGGGATACTGAAGCTTTCTTT. Drawing the rest from reference TRBV5-1 and TRBJ1-1, the complete variable domain is KAGVTQTPRYLIKTRGQQVTLSCSPISGHRSVSWYQQTPGQGLQFLFEYFSETQRNKGNFPGRFSGRQFSNSRSEMNVSTLELGDSALYLCASSLVGQGDTEAFFGQGTRLTVV.

This clone was picked up a small number of times. This chain joins TRBV13 and TRBJ2-7, with 10 positions matching TRBD1. The germline V gene encodes CDR1 PRHDT and CDR2 FYEKMQ (reference sequence). Trimming cost V 3 bases and J 2 bases; bases outside gene matches: 1. The CDR3 is 14 residues long. CDR3 sequence: CASSFGTGAYEQYF. DNA for the CDR3: TGTGCCAGCAGCTTTGGGACAGGGGCCTACGAGCAGTACTTC.

Of note for this clone: The CDR3 end shows no conserved phenylalanine or tryptophan, and so a read error is likely. CDR3 loop: CASSRETGGNTIYL. The CDR3 coding sequence is TGTGCCAGCAGCCGGGAGACAGGGGGAAACACCATATATCTT. This chain joins TRBV28 and TRBJ1-3; 7 bases are shared with TRBD1. The J segment lost 4 bases and the V segment lost 6 bases, leaving 6 bases of the junction unmatched. Germline V lookup: CDR1 MDHEN, CDR2 SYDVKM. The length of the CDR3 is 14 residues.

The V gene is TRBV7-8, the J gene TRBJ1-1, with 8 bases lining up with TRBD1. V dropped 4 bases and J dropped 0; count of bases not matched to a gene: 4. The CDR3 spans 15 residues. Germline CDR1 and CDR2: SGHVS and FQNEAQ. This CDR3 reads CASSSRTGLNTEAFF. The CDR3 DNA sequence: TGTGCCAGCAGCTCTCGGACAGGGTTGAACACTGAAGCTTTCTTT. Full variable domain (rest looked up from reference TRBV7-8 and TRBJ1-1): GAGVSQSPRYKVAKRGQDVALRCDPISGHVSLFWYQQALGQGPEFLTYFQNEAQLDKSGLPSDRFFAERPEGSVSTLKIQRTQQEDSAVYLCASSSRTGLNTEAFFGQGTRLTVV.

The genes are TRBV6-1 and TRBJ2-7; TRBD2 agrees at 7 bases. Germline CDR1 is MNHNS and CDR2 is SASEGT. CDR3 length: 15 residues. V was clipped by 4 bases and J by 3 bases; unmatched bases: 9. CDR3 loop: CASSVRLGGGYEQYF. The CDR3 coding sequence is TGTGCCAGCAGTGTTCGGCTGGGCGGGGGCTACGAGCAGTACTTC.

The V call is TRBV28, the J call TRBJ2-5; D may be TRBD2 (5 bases). Germline CDR1 MDHEN, CDR2 SYDVKM. Trimming shortened V by 8 bases and J by 7 bases, and 11 bases separated the two germline ends. This CDR3 contains 11 residues. CDR3 sequence reads: CASLTRGTQYF. Written as DNA, the CDR3 is TGTGCCAGCTTGACTCGGGGGACCCAGTACTTC.

This clone occurred a few times. The chain uses TRBV5-1 and TRBJ1-5; 9 bases map to TRBD1. This CDR3 spans 15 amino acids. J lost 5 bases, V lost 4 bases, and 7 bases had no gene match. Looked up from germline, CDR1 is SGHRS and CDR2 is YFSETQ. The CDR3 is CASSPGQGPHQPQHF. The CDR3 DNA sequence: TGCGCCAGCAGCCCCGGACAGGGGCCTCATCAGCCCCAGCATTTT.

The chain combines TRBV7-2 with TRBJ1-4; D is undetermined. The CDR3 runs to 16 residues. In germline, CDR1 is SGHTA, CDR2 FQGNSA. V dropped 4 bases and J dropped 8 bases, with 20 bases sitting between them. DNA for the CDR3: TGTGCCAGCAGCTATCGAGTCCCCGGGTTTGGGGAAAAACTGTTTTTT. The encoded protein is CASSYRVPGFGEKLFF.

The chain links TRBV5-1 to TRBJ2-1; D possibly corresponds to TRBD1 (5 bases). Trimming pared 2 bases from V and 7 bases from J, leaving 16 bases between. Per the germline V gene, CDR1 is SGHRS and CDR2 is YFSETQ. The CDR3 consists of 15 residues. CDR3 in DNA: TGCGCCAGCAGCTTAGGTGCAGGGCGCCGAAATGAGCAGTTCTTC. Translation: CASSLGAGRRNEQFF.

V usage is TRBV7-3 and J usage is TRBJ2-7, with D possibly being TRBD2 (6 bases). The CDR3 is 13 amino acids. Trimming left V 6 bases short and J 6 bases short, with 15 bases between. Germline-derived CDR1 and CDR2 are SGHTA and FQGTGA. For the CDR3, the DNA is TGTGCCAGCAGTGAAACGACTAGTAGCGAGCAGTACTTC. This translates into CASSETTSSEQYF.

V and J are TRBV6-1 and TRBJ2-7; D unresolved. This CDR3 is built from 16 residues. The germline CDR1 and CDR2 sequences are MNHNS and SASEGT. Trimming stripped 3 bases from V and 2 bases from J, with 17 bases between. In nucleotides, the CDR3 is TGTGCCAGCAGTGATTCTGGTAACACGAACCCCTACGAGCAGTACTTC. It encodes CASSDSGNTNPYEQYF.

The gene calls are TRBV11-2 and TRBJ2-2; the D gene is possibly TRBD1 (8 bases). Per germline, CDR1 SGHAT and CDR2 FQNNGV. With 5 bases removed from V and 3 bases from J, the gap between germline ends came to 25 bases. CDR3 length: 19 amino acids. The CDR3: CASSPGGTGPRWDTGELFF. The CDR3 nucleotides are TGTGCCAGCAGCCCCGGGGGGACAGGACCCCGATGGGACACCGGGGAGCTGTTTTTT.

In this sample, this clone turned up once. At one end the junction does not follow the germline gene, possibly because of a read error. The chain has TRBV11-2 and TRBJ2-1; the D is unclear. Germline CDR1 reads SGHAT; CDR2 reads FQNNGV. This CDR3 is built from 13 residues. The CDR3 sequence is CASSIERYNEQFF. CDR3 in DNA: TGTGCCAGCAGCATAGAGCGCTACAATGAGCAGTTCTTC.

The chain has TRBV29-1 and TRBJ2-1; possible D gene TRBD1, 7 bases. CDR1 and CDR2 (germline): SQVTM, ANQGSEA. Trimming pared 5 bases from V and 4 bases from J, leaving 12 bases between. This CDR3 comprises 13 residues. The DNA for the CDR3 is TGCAGCGTTCGGGAGACAGGGTACAATGAGCAGTTCTTC. Encoded protein: CSVRETGYNEQFF.

This chain uses TRBV7-9 with TRBJ2-6; TRBD1 agrees at 7 bases. Per the germline V gene, CDR1 is SEHNR and CDR2 is FQNEAQ (reference sequence). V lost 8 bases to trimming and J lost 7 bases; unmatched junction nucleotides: 11. CDR3 length: 15 residues. The DNA of the CDR3 is TGTGCCAGCGGACCCGGGACAGTAGGAGCCAACGTCCTGACTTTC. As protein: CASGPGTVGANVLTF.

V and J are TRBV15 and TRBJ2-7, with TRBD1 matching over 8 bases. The trim removed 5 bases at V and 4 bases at J, leaving 7 bases unmatched. CDR3 length: 14 amino acids. Germline CDR1 and CDR2: LNHNV and YYDKDF (reference sequence). The CDR3 DNA reads as TGTGCCACCAGCGCACGGACAGGGAGGTACGAGCAGTACTTC. This codes for CATSARTGRYEQYF.

The chain uses TRBV7-9 and TRBJ1-4; 8 nucleotides agree with TRBD1. Trimming cost V 5 bases and J 7 bases; bases outside gene matches: 9. Per the germline V gene, CDR1 is SEHNR and CDR2 is FQNEAQ (reference sequence). The CDR3 extends over 15 amino acids. The CDR3: CASSLPGQVSEKLFF. The CDR3 DNA is TGTGCCAGCAGCCTCCCGGGACAGGTTTCTGAAAAACTGTTTTTT.

The chain joins TRBV5-1 to TRBJ2-1, with 9 bases that match TRBD2. This CDR3 contains 15 residues. Germline CDR1 reads SGHRS; CDR2 reads YFSETQ. The V gene end was trimmed by 1 base and the J gene end by 8 bases; junction bases not matched to a gene: 7. The CDR3: CASSLSGGTFDEQFF. In DNA, the CDR3 is TGCGCCAGCAGCTTGAGCGGGGGGACGTTCGATGAGCAGTTCTTC.

CDR3 in DNA: TGTGCCAGCAGAGCGACGGGGACTAGTAGAAATGAGCAGTTCTTC. It is translated as CASRATGTSRNEQFF. The chain combines TRBV6-5 with TRBJ2-1; TRBD2 aligns across 8 bases. From germline, CDR1 is MNHEY and CDR2 SVGAGI. V was clipped by 6 bases and J by 7 bases; unmatched bases: 11. The CDR3 totals 15 residues.

The chain has TRBV19 and TRBJ1-2, with 8 positions matching TRBD1. The CDR3 covers 14 residues. V dropped 5 bases and J dropped 2; count of bases not matched to a gene: 4. Germline V gene sequence: CDR1 LNHDA, CDR2 SQIVND (reference sequence). The DNA for the CDR3 is TGTGCCAGTAGTCAGGACAGGGAGAACTATGGCTACACCTTC. Translating it yields CASSQDRENYGYTF.

In this sample, this clone turned up once. The CDR3 DNA is TGTGCCACCAGCAGACTTATCTATGAGCAGTTCTTC. Its translation: CATSRLIYEQFF. The chain employs TRBV15 and TRBJ2-1; D gene uncertain. V lost 2 bases, J lost 8 bases, and 7 bases lay in between. CDR3 length: 12 residues. Germline V gives CDR1 LNHNV, CDR2 YYDKDF (reference sequence).